Listed below are T cell receptor beta chains from one sample, sequenced in a study of vaccination and CD4 T cells after COVID-19. These TCRs' antigens remain unknown. TCRdb recomputed calls from the PCR reads with MiXCR, one row per CDR3 protein. The sample holds several thousand distinct CDR3 sequences, almost 60% seen once. Material for sequencing was CD4+ T cells from blood, cultured in vitro. The origin of the receptors is a human donor in good health. Both conserved end residues are part of each CDR3. Fields, in order: V gene, J gene, D gene, clone size, CDR3 protein, CDR3 DNA. A D gene is named only where the DNA matches it firmly. The listing skips clone size in some rows; elsewhere it reads once, few, many or a size class.

V: TRBV3-1; J: TRBJ2-3; D: TRBD2; size: .; CDR3: CASSLAGVTDTQYF; DNA: TGTGCCAGCAGCCTAGCGGGAGTGACAGATACGCAGTATTTT
V: TRBV6-1; J: TRBJ1-5; D: .; size: .; CDR3: CASREWAQPQHF; DNA: TGTGCCAGCCGCGAGTGGGCTCAGCCCCAGCATTTT
V: TRBV24-1; J: TRBJ2-5; D: .; size: .; CDR3: CATSDLVAGTQETQYF; DNA: TGTGCCACCAGTGATTTGGTCGCAGGTACACAAGAGACCCAGTACTTC
V: TRBV20-1; J: TRBJ1-5; D: .; size: .; CDR3: CSARDRGVGRGSNQPQHF; DNA: TGCAGTGCTAGAGACCGCGGGGTTGGGAGGGGATCCAATCAGCCCCAGCATTTT
V: TRBV10-3; J: TRBJ1-6; D: TRBD1; size: .; CDR3: CATRTGLGLPYNSPLHF; DNA: TGTGCCACTCGGACAGGGTTAGGGTTGCCCTATAATTCACCCCTCCACTTT
V: TRBV6-1; J: TRBJ2-2; D: .; size: .; CDR3: CASGDYGGGELFF; DNA: TGTGCCAGCGGCGACTATGGTGGGGGGGAGCTGTTTTTT
V: TRBV9; J: TRBJ1-2; D: TRBD1; size: .; CDR3: CASSELPGQGVGGYTF; DNA: TGTGCCAGCAGCGAATTACCGGGACAGGGGGTAGGAGGCTACACCTTC
V: TRBV6-5; J: TRBJ2-2; D: .; size: few; CDR3: CASSYSKLGTGELFF; DNA: TGTGCCAGCAGTTACTCGAAGTTAGGAACCGGGGAGCTGTTTTTT
V: TRBV11-2; J: TRBJ2-1; D: TRBD1; size: .; CDR3: CASSLPGGTGEQFF; DNA: TGTGCCAGCAGCTTACCCGGCGGGACAGGGGAGCAGTTCTTC
V: TRBV10-2; J: TRBJ1-1; D: TRBD1; size: .; CDR3: CASSSGQGLNTEAFF; DNA: TGCGCCAGCAGTTCGGGACAGGGATTGAACACTGAAGCTTTCTTT
V: TRBV7-6; J: TRBJ2-3; D: TRBD2; size: .; CDR3: CASSFASGIGYSTDTQYF; DNA: TGTGCCAGCAGCTTTGCCAGCGGGATCGGTTATAGCACAGATACGCAGTATTTT
V: TRBV6-5; J: TRBJ2-2; D: TRBD2; size: .; CDR3: CASSYSGTSGIMNTGELFF; DNA: TGTGCCAGCAGTTACTCAGGGACTAGCGGGATTATGAACACCGGGGAGCTGTTTTTT
V: TRBV20-1; J: TRBJ1-1; D: .; size: .; CDR3: CSGVRPANTEAFF; DNA: TGCAGTGGGGTAAGGCCGGCGAACACTGAAGCTTTCTTT
V: TRBV27; J: TRBJ2-7; D: .; size: .; CDR3: CASSSRGTGPYEQYF; DNA: TGTGCCAGCTCCTCCCGGGGGACTGGCCCCTACGAGCAGTACTTC
V: TRBV20-1; J: TRBJ2-7; D: TRBD2; size: .; CDR3: CSARDLAVDEQYF; DNA: TGCAGTGCTAGAGATCTAGCGGTGGACGAGCAGTACTTC
V: TRBV20-1; J: TRBJ2-1; D: TRBD2; size: .; CDR3: CSATSGDNGQFF; DNA: TGCAGTGCTACTAGCGGAGACAATGGGCAGTTCTTC
V: TRBV4-1; J: TRBJ1-2; D: .; size: .; CDR3: CASSQDRGQGIYGYTF; DNA: TGCGCCAGCAGCCAAGATCGGGGGCAGGGAATCTATGGCTACACCTTC
V: TRBV6-1; J: TRBJ1-2; D: .; size: .; CDR3: CASSQSGAPYYGYTF; DNA: TGTGCCAGCAGTCAATCCGGGGCCCCCTACTATGGCTACACCTTC
V: TRBV6-2/TRBV6-3; J: TRBJ1-2; D: .; size: .; CDR3: CASTSGWDSNYGYTF; DNA: TGTGCCAGCACCTCCGGGTGGGATTCTAACTATGGCTACACCTTC
V: TRBV6-1; J: TRBJ2-7; D: TRBD2; size: .; CDR3: CASSTKAGLAYEQYF; DNA: TGTGCCAGCAGTACGAAAGCGGGGCTAGCCTACGAGCAGTACTTC
V: TRBV7-9; J: TRBJ2-7; D: TRBD1; size: .; CDR3: CASSQTRDRAYEQYF; DNA: TGTGCCAGCAGCCAAACCCGGGACAGGGCCTACGAGCAGTACTTC
V: TRBV19; J: TRBJ2-5; D: TRBD2; size: .; CDR3: CASSSTRGGRTQYF; DNA: TGTGCCAGTAGTTCCACTAGGGGCGGGAGGACCCAGTACTTC
V: TRBV2; J: TRBJ1-5; D: TRBD1; size: few; CDR3: CASTGGSQPQHF; DNA: TGTGCCAGCACAGGGGGGTCTCAGCCCCAGCATTTT
V: TRBV5-1; J: TRBJ1-5; D: TRBD1; size: .; CDR3: CASSLTGSNQPQHF; DNA: TGCGCCAGCAGCCTGACAGGGAGCAATCAGCCCCAGCATTTT
V: TRBV6-1; J: TRBJ2-3; D: .; size: .; CDR3: CASAQGGDVDTQYF; DNA: TGTGCCAGCGCCCAAGGCGGGGATGTAGATACGCAGTATTTT
V: TRBV2; J: TRBJ1-5; D: TRBD1; size: .; CDR3: CASRGTGDSNQPQHF; DNA: TGTGCCAGCAGGGGGACAGGAGATAGCAATCAGCCCCAGCATTTT
V: TRBV20-1; J: TRBJ1-2; D: TRBD1; size: .; CDR3: CSARLDRGYGYTF; DNA: TGCAGTGCTAGACTGGACAGGGGGTATGGCTACACCTTC
V: TRBV27; J: TRBJ1-6; D: .; size: .; CDR3: CASRRDAGSYNSPLHF; DNA: TGTGCCAGCAGGAGGGACGCCGGCTCCTATAATTCACCCCTCCACTTT
V: TRBV15; J: TRBJ1-1; D: .; size: .; CDR3: CATSSRDTRNTEAFF; DNA: TGTGCCACCAGCAGCCGGGACACCCGGAACACTGAAGCTTTCTTT
V: TRBV2; J: TRBJ1-2; D: TRBD1; size: .; CDR3: CASRNRGLGGYTF; DNA: TGTGCCAGCAGAAACAGGGGGCTAGGGGGCTACACCTTC
V: TRBV2; J: TRBJ2-1; D: .; size: .; CDR3: CASSERGFNEQFF; DNA: TGTGCCAGCAGTGAACGGGGTTTTAATGAGCAGTTCTTC
V: TRBV7-2; J: TRBJ2-3; D: TRBD2; size: .; CDR3: CASSRTSPTDTQYF; DNA: TGTGCCAGCAGTAGGACTAGTCCCACAGATACGCAGTATTTT
V: TRBV20-1; J: TRBJ2-4; D: .; size: hyperexpanded; CDR3: CSAHQGLGKNIQYF; DNA: TGCAGTGCCCACCAGGGGTTGGGCAAAAACATTCAGTACTTC
V: TRBV19; J: TRBJ2-3; D: .; size: .; CDR3: CASSIVGTGWLDTQYF; DNA: TGTGCCAGTAGTATAGTCGGAACAGGGTGGCTGGATACGCAGTATTTT
V: TRBV27; J: TRBJ2-7; D: .; size: once; CDR3: CASSLSWGAGLEQYF; DNA: TGTGCCAGCAGTTTATCGTGGGGGGCGGGTCTCGAGCAGTACTTC
V: TRBV7-2; J: TRBJ1-5; D: .; size: once; CDR3: CASSLEQGPNQPQHF; DNA: TGTGCCAGCAGCTTAGAGCAGGGCCCAAATCAGCCCCAGCATTTT
V: TRBV7-9; J: TRBJ2-7; D: .; size: large; CDR3: CASSQAGIKDYEQYF; DNA: TGTGCCAGCAGCCAAGCGGGCATAAAAGACTACGAGCAGTACTTC
V: TRBV25-1; J: TRBJ2-3; D: TRBD2; size: few; CDR3: CASRRGLADTDTQYF; DNA: TGTGCCAGCAGGAGGGGACTAGCGGATACAGATACGCAGTATTTT